These 9 T cell receptor beta chains came from one sample sequenced in a study of OX40 agonist ivuxolimab in advanced cancers. Library prep was done by the immunoSEQ multiplex PCR assay. Drawn from immuneACCESS, this table holds only the in-frame rearrangements with V and J called that TCRdb kept. Clones are partly lost; checked studies trace under half to an unresolved V gene and leave the rest unexplained. The sample table shows more than 50,000 clones, and roughly 87% are seen once. 12% of the sample lies in the top ten. The sample in question was CD4+ or CD8+ T cells sorted from blood, obtained in a trial of the OX40 agonist ivuxolimab. These receptors all come from an adult with an advanced solid tumor such as melanoma, head and neck, liver or kidney cancer.

The chain is built from TRBV4-1 and TRBJ1-2, with a weak D call TRBD1 (6 bases). Trimming removed 1 base at V and 5 bases at J, with 20 bases between. This CDR3 spans 17 amino acids. Germline V gene lookup returns CDR1 MGHRA and CDR2 YSYEKL. CDR3 nucleotides: TGCGCCAGCAGCCAAGTCGTTAACCGACAGGTCGGATATGGCTACACCTTC. This encodes CASSQVVNRQVGYGYTF.

The chain joins TRBV7-9 to TRBJ1-1; D ambiguous. This CDR3 spans 14 amino acids. Germline V lookup: CDR1 SEHNR, CDR2 FQNEAQ (reference sequence). V lost 9 bases and J 5 bases, leaving 19 bases between the germline ends. CDR3 loop: CASFTPRIWTEAFF. CDR3 in DNA: TGTGCCAGTTTCACCCCTAGGATTTGGACTGAAGCTTTCTTT.

This clone has a single count. The chain has TRBV19 and TRBJ1-1; weak D call: TRBD1 (6 bases). Germline V CDR1 and CDR2: LNHDA, SQIVND (reference sequence). V lost 7 bases and J 1 base, leaving 16 bases between the germline ends. This CDR3 region has 15 residues. The CDR3 DNA reads as TGTGCCAGTAAGGTGGCAGGGGCTGGGAACACTGAAGCTTTCTTT. Its translation is CASKVAGAGNTEAFF.

This rearrangement joins TRBV5-1 to TRBJ1-1; 9 bases are shared with TRBD1. The CDR3 loop spans 15 amino acids. The V gene's germline CDR1 is SGHRS and CDR2 YFSETQ. The ends lost 0 bases at V and 5 bases at J; junction bases unmatched: 5. CDR3 nucleotide sequence: TGCGCCAGCAGCTTGGAAGGGACAGGGTGGACTGAAGCTTTCTTT. It yields the protein CASSLEGTGWTEAFF.

V gene TRBV6-5 combines with J gene TRBJ2-3; a weak D match, TRBD2 (5 bases). The V gene's germline CDR1 is MNHEY and CDR2 SVGAGI. V was clipped by 1 base and J by 4 bases, with 9 bases between them. The CDR3 runs 14 residues. The chain's CDR3 is CASSYFSGSDTQYF. The CDR3 DNA is TGTGCCAGCAGTTACTTTTCGGGGTCAGATACGCAGTATTTT.

The chain uses TRBV5-5 and TRBJ1-5; TRBD1 aligns across 8 bases. With 3 bases clipped from V and 3 bases from J, the junction kept 5 bases outside the gene matches. The CDR3 is made up of 15 amino acids. CDR1 SGHKS and CDR2 YYEKEE come from the germline V gene (reference sequence). CDR3 sequence: CASSWTGTYNQPQHF. CDR3 bases: TGTGCCAGCAGCTGGACAGGGACCTACAATCAGCCCCAGCATTTT.

J is TRBJ1-1 and V is TRBV13; TRBD1 might be the D (6 bases). Germline V gene sequence: CDR1 PRHDT, CDR2 FYEKMQ (reference sequence). The CDR3 totals 14 residues. V was pared by 3 bases and J by 2 bases, with 10 bases between. The CDR3 loop is CASSLGRGNTEAFF. The CDR3 DNA reads TGTGCCAGCAGCTTGGGCAGGGGTAACACTGAAGCTTTCTTT. Complete variable domain (other parts from reference TRBV13 and TRBJ1-1): AAGVIQSPRHLIKEKRETATLKCYPIPRHDTVYWYQQGPGQDPQFLISFYEKMQSDKGSIPDRFSAQQFSDYHSELNMSSLELGDSALYFCASSLGRGNTEAFFGQGTRLTVV.

The chain uses TRBV27 and TRBJ1-2, with a weak D call TRBD1 (6 bases). The CDR3 loop spans 13 amino acids. CDR1 MNHEY and CDR2 SMNVEV come from the germline V gene (reference sequence). Trimming left V 5 bases short and J 5 bases short, with 12 bases between. The CDR3 DNA sequence: TGTGCCAGCAGTCACGGACAGACTTATGGCTACACCTTC. Its translation: CASSHGQTYGYTF.

The chain uses TRBV2 and TRBJ2-7; maybe TRBD2 (7 bases). This CDR3 contains 14 residues. The germline CDR1 and CDR2 sequences are SNHLY and FYNNEI. Trimming stripped 7 bases from V and 7 bases from J, with 20 bases between. The CDR3 bases are TGTGCCAGCAACGGAGGGGGGGCGGCGGGAGAGCAGTACTTC. Amino acid sequence: CASNGGGAAGEQYF.